These T cell receptor beta chains were read from a single sample in a study of T-cell memory formation after mild COVID-19. TCRdb processed the 5' RACE reads anew with MiXCR; each CDR3 protein has one entry. In the table there are just under 550,000 distinct CDR3 sequences, about a fifth of which are singletons. Sequences were obtained from PBMCs or a T cell subset sorted from them (not recorded which). The receptors stem from an adult woman who had mild COVID-19 (a few samples of this study predate the infection). Cell type and time point are not known. The CDR3 runs from the conserved cysteine through the conserved F or W. Fields, in order: V gene, J gene, clone size, D gene, CDR3 DNA, CDR3 protein. D genes are given only for firm matches. The size entry is marked missing in some rows and otherwise reads once, few, many or a size class.

V gene: TRBV12-3/TRBV12-4
J gene: TRBJ2-1
clone size: few
D gene: TRBD1
CDR3 DNA: TGTGCCAGCAGTTCGGGGGAGGACAGGGCCCACAATGAGCAGTTCTTC
CDR3 protein: CASSSGEDRAHNEQFF

V gene: TRBV3-1
J gene: TRBJ1-2
clone size: few
D gene: NA
CDR3 DNA: TGTGCCAGCAGCCCCGGGGCGAATGGCTACACCTTC
CDR3 protein: CASSPGANGYTF

V gene: TRBV7-6
J gene: TRBJ2-1
clone size: NA
D gene: TRBD2
CDR3 DNA: TGTGCCAGCAGCTTCGGACTAGCTCAGTACAATGAGCAGTTCTTC
CDR3 protein: CASSFGLAQYNEQFF

V gene: TRBV7-6
J gene: TRBJ2-5
clone size: few
D gene: TRBD2
CDR3 DNA: TGTGCCAGCAGCTTATTAGCGGGGGGGCCGGAGACCCAGTACTTC
CDR3 protein: CASSLLAGGPETQYF

V gene: TRBV7-6
J gene: TRBJ2-3
clone size: NA
D gene: TRBD2
CDR3 DNA: TGTGCCAGCAGCACCGGAGGACTAGCCGCAGATACGCAGTATTTT
CDR3 protein: CASSTGGLAADTQYF

V gene: TRBV7-9
J gene: TRBJ2-1
clone size: few
D gene: TRBD1
CDR3 DNA: TGTGCCAGCAGCTTTCCGGGACAGGCCGACAATGAGCAGTTCTTC
CDR3 protein: CASSFPGQADNEQFF

V gene: TRBV10-3
J gene: TRBJ2-7
clone size: NA
D gene: NA
CDR3 DNA: TGTGCCATCAGTTCGGGGGGACACGGTCCCGAGCAGTACTTC
CDR3 protein: CAISSGGHGPEQYF

V gene: TRBV5-1
J gene: TRBJ1-1
clone size: NA
D gene: NA
CDR3 DNA: TGCGCCAGCAGCTCCCACGGGGATATGAACACTGAAGCTTTCTTT
CDR3 protein: CASSSHGDMNTEAFF

V gene: TRBV20-1
J gene: TRBJ2-4
clone size: few
D gene: NA
CDR3 DNA: TGCAGTCCGCGAGGGGGAGGCCCCAAAAACATTCAGTACTTC
CDR3 protein: CSPRGGGPKNIQYF

V gene: TRBV7-2
J gene: TRBJ2-3
clone size: NA
D gene: TRBD1
CDR3 DNA: TGTGCCAGCAGCTTGACAGGGGCCAGGGGCACAGATACGCAGTATTTT
CDR3 protein: CASSLTGARGTDTQYF

V gene: TRBV10-3
J gene: TRBJ2-3
clone size: few
D gene: NA
CDR3 DNA: TGTGCCATCAGTGAGTCCGGTACAGGGATTAGCACAGATACGCAGTATTTT
CDR3 protein: CAISESGTGISTDTQYF

V gene: TRBV6-5
J gene: TRBJ1-6
clone size: few
D gene: NA
CDR3 DNA: TGTGCCAGCAGTAAACAGGGAACTTCACCCCTCCACTTT
CDR3 protein: CASSKQGTSPLHF

V gene: TRBV12-3/TRBV12-4
J gene: TRBJ2-7
clone size: few
D gene: TRBD1
CDR3 DNA: TGTGCCAGCAGTCGGGGGACAGGGACCTCCTACGAGCAGTACTTC
CDR3 protein: CASSRGTGTSYEQYF

V gene: TRBV29-1
J gene: TRBJ2-2
clone size: few
D gene: NA
CDR3 DNA: TGCAGCGTAGTAGTTCGCTTCGGGGAGCTGTTTTTT
CDR3 protein: CSVVVRFGELFF

V gene: TRBV21-1
J gene: TRBJ2-7
clone size: few
D gene: NA
CDR3 DNA: TGTATAAGGGACAGGGGGTTCTACGAGCAGTACTTC
CDR3 protein: CIRDRGFYEQYF

V gene: TRBV6-1
J gene: TRBJ1-1
clone size: few
D gene: NA
CDR3 DNA: TGTGCCAGCAGCCTTACCTGGGGTTCCACTGAAGCTTTCTTT
CDR3 protein: CASSLTWGSTEAFF

V gene: TRBV7-2
J gene: TRBJ2-1
clone size: NA
D gene: NA
CDR3 DNA: TGTGCCAGCAGCCATTTCTTGGGGGGTTCCAATGAGCAGTTCTTC
CDR3 protein: CASSHFLGGSNEQFF

V gene: TRBV10-3
J gene: TRBJ2-3
clone size: few
D gene: NA
CDR3 DNA: TGTGCCATCAGTGCGGAGCGTCAGGGAGATACGCAGTATTTT
CDR3 protein: CAISAERQGDTQYF

V gene: TRBV4-3
J gene: TRBJ1-5
clone size: NA
D gene: TRBD1
CDR3 DNA: TGCGCCAGCAGCCAAGATCTCGGGACAGGAGCTCCTCAGCCCCAGCATTTT
CDR3 protein: CASSQDLGTGAPQPQHF

V gene: TRBV6-2/TRBV6-3
J gene: TRBJ2-5
clone size: NA
D gene: TRBD2
CDR3 DNA: TGTGCCAGCAGTCGCGGGGGGACCCAAGAGACCCAGTACTTC
CDR3 protein: CASSRGGTQETQYF

V gene: TRBV20-1
J gene: TRBJ1-2
clone size: NA
D gene: NA
CDR3 DNA: TGCAGTGCTAGTCCCGAATACTATGGCTACACCTTC
CDR3 protein: CSASPEYYGYTF

V gene: TRBV5-6
J gene: TRBJ1-2
clone size: NA
D gene: NA
CDR3 DNA: TGTGCCAGCAGCCCGTCGGGGTTGGGTGGCTACACCTTC
CDR3 protein: CASSPSGLGGYTF

V gene: TRBV7-3
J gene: TRBJ2-2
clone size: few
D gene: NA
CDR3 DNA: TGTGCCAGCAGCTTATCCGGGCAGGGGCGGAGCACCGGGGAGCTGTTTTTT
CDR3 protein: CASSLSGQGRSTGELFF

V gene: TRBV30
J gene: TRBJ1-1
clone size: once
D gene: NA
CDR3 DNA: TGTGCCTGGAGTGGTGGGCTAGAGAACACTGAAGCTTTCTTT
CDR3 protein: CAWSGGLENTEAFF

V gene: TRBV27
J gene: TRBJ1-1
clone size: NA
D gene: NA
CDR3 DNA: TGTGCCAGCAGTCCTCAAGGGCCGGGGGGCACTGAAGCTTTCTTT
CDR3 protein: CASSPQGPGGTEAFF

V gene: TRBV5-1
J gene: TRBJ1-2
clone size: few
D gene: NA
CDR3 DNA: TGCGCCAGCAGCCCATCGACAGCGTCTAACTATGGCTACACCTTC
CDR3 protein: CASSPSTASNYGYTF

V gene: TRBV21-1
J gene: TRBJ2-7
clone size: few
D gene: NA
CDR3 DNA: TGTGCCAGCAGCAAAGCGGAGCGGGAGGGCGTCGACGAGCAGTACTTC
CDR3 protein: CASSKAEREGVDEQYF

V gene: TRBV20-1
J gene: TRBJ1-1
clone size: many
D gene: NA
CDR3 DNA: TGCAGTCCTCGTGGGAGCGGCGACACTGAAGCTTTCTTT
CDR3 protein: CSPRGSGDTEAFF

V gene: TRBV27
J gene: TRBJ1-1
clone size: NA
D gene: TRBD1
CDR3 DNA: TGTGCCAGCAGTATCTTGGGACAGTCCAGGGCCATTGAAGCTTTCTTT
CDR3 protein: CASSILGQSRAIEAFF

V gene: TRBV5-6
J gene: TRBJ2-2
clone size: few
D gene: NA
CDR3 DNA: TGTGCCAGCAGCTGGACAAGTACCGGGGAGCTGTTTTTT
CDR3 protein: CASSWTSTGELFF

V gene: TRBV7-2
J gene: TRBJ1-5
clone size: NA
D gene: NA
CDR3 DNA: TGTGCCAGCAGCCCTGTTGTAGGCAATCAGCCCCAGCATTTT
CDR3 protein: CASSPVVGNQPQHF

V gene: TRBV18
J gene: TRBJ2-7
clone size: many
D gene: TRBD2
CDR3 DNA: TGTGCCAGCTCACCAGGGAGGGGCTTTTCCTACGAGCAGTACTTC
CDR3 protein: CASSPGRGFSYEQYF

V gene: TRBV20-1
J gene: TRBJ1-2
clone size: NA
D gene: NA
CDR3 DNA: TGCAGTGCTCCCACAGAAAACTATGGCTACACCTTC
CDR3 protein: CSAPTENYGYTF

V gene: TRBV15
J gene: TRBJ2-7
clone size: few
D gene: NA
CDR3 DNA: TGTGCCACCAGCAGAGATACTGGTGGGGCAAGTTACGAGCAGTACTTC
CDR3 protein: CATSRDTGGASYEQYF

V gene: TRBV27
J gene: TRBJ2-1
clone size: NA
D gene: TRBD2
CDR3 DNA: TGTGCCAGCAGTCTCCGGACTAGCGGGAGGAAGGGTGAGCAGTTCTTC
CDR3 protein: CASSLRTSGRKGEQFF

V gene: TRBV4-3
J gene: TRBJ2-7
clone size: NA
D gene: NA
CDR3 DNA: TGCGCCAGCAGCCAAGGGGACGGGGCGAACTACGAGCAGTACTTC
CDR3 protein: CASSQGDGANYEQYF

V gene: TRBV7-9
J gene: TRBJ2-5
clone size: few
D gene: NA
CDR3 DNA: TGTGCCAGCAGCGCCCGGGACCGTCTTTACTTC
CDR3 protein: CASSARDRLYF

V gene: TRBV7-2
J gene: TRBJ2-5
clone size: few
D gene: NA
CDR3 DNA: TGTGCCAGCAGCTTAGCCAGGGCAGAGACCCAGTACTTC
CDR3 protein: CASSLARAETQYF

V gene: TRBV9
J gene: TRBJ1-1
clone size: few
D gene: TRBD1
CDR3 DNA: TGTGCCAGCAGCAAAAGGGACAGGGGGCGGACTGAAGCTTTCTTT
CDR3 protein: CASSKRDRGRTEAFF

V gene: TRBV5-1
J gene: TRBJ1-1
clone size: NA
D gene: NA
CDR3 DNA: TGCGCCAGCAGCTTAGACAGGCAGGGTTTTGAAGCTTTCTTT
CDR3 protein: CASSLDRQGFEAFF

V gene: TRBV7-9
J gene: TRBJ2-7
clone size: few
D gene: TRBD2
CDR3 DNA: TGTGCCAGCAGCTTAAATATTGGGAGGGTTCCCTACGAGCAGTACTTC
CDR3 protein: CASSLNIGRVPYEQYF

V gene: TRBV5-1
J gene: TRBJ1-2
clone size: NA
D gene: NA
CDR3 DNA: TGCGCCAGCAGCTTGGCGGGTGGCGAGGCCTATGGCTACACCTTC
CDR3 protein: CASSLAGGEAYGYTF

V gene: TRBV7-9
J gene: TRBJ1-5
clone size: few
D gene: TRBD1
CDR3 DNA: TGTGCCAGCAGCCCCACAGGGGGACGCAATCAGCCCCAGCATTTT
CDR3 protein: CASSPTGGRNQPQHF

V gene: TRBV18
J gene: TRBJ1-1
clone size: NA
D gene: NA
CDR3 DNA: TGTGCCAGCTCACCAGCAGGGGTCGGGGACACTGAAGCTTTCTTT
CDR3 protein: CASSPAGVGDTEAFF

V gene: TRBV7-8
J gene: TRBJ1-1
clone size: NA
D gene: NA
CDR3 DNA: TGTGCCAGCAGCTTAATGACAGCAAACACTGAAGCTTTCTTT
CDR3 protein: CASSLMTANTEAFF

V gene: TRBV12-3/TRBV12-4
J gene: TRBJ1-1
clone size: few
D gene: NA
CDR3 DNA: TGTGCCAGCAGTTTAGTCTCCTACACTGAAGCTTTCTTT
CDR3 protein: CASSLVSYTEAFF

V gene: TRBV9
J gene: TRBJ2-7
clone size: NA
D gene: NA
CDR3 DNA: TGTGCCAGCAGCGTGTCCCCAGAGGGGTACGAGCAGTACTTC
CDR3 protein: CASSVSPEGYEQYF

V gene: TRBV6-5
J gene: TRBJ2-7
clone size: NA
D gene: TRBD2
CDR3 DNA: TGTGCCAGCAAGACTAGCGGCTCCTACGAGCAGTACTTC
CDR3 protein: CASKTSGSYEQYF

V gene: TRBV4-1
J gene: TRBJ1-5
clone size: few
D gene: NA
CDR3 DNA: TGCGCCAGCAGCCAAGAGGGTCAGGGGTCTCAGCCCCAGCATTTT
CDR3 protein: CASSQEGQGSQPQHF

V gene: TRBV28
J gene: TRBJ2-2
clone size: few
D gene: TRBD1
CDR3 DNA: TGTGCCAGCAGGCCCGGACAGGGGGGGCGCACCGGGGAGCTGTTTTTT
CDR3 protein: CASRPGQGGRTGELFF

V gene: TRBV5-1
J gene: TRBJ2-7
clone size: many
D gene: TRBD1
CDR3 DNA: TGCGCCAGCAGCAAGCCGGGACAGGGGAACGAGCAGTACTTC
CDR3 protein: CASSKPGQGNEQYF

V gene: TRBV6-6
J gene: TRBJ1-4
clone size: NA
D gene: NA
CDR3 DNA: TGTGCCAGCACCCCAAGGAGGGGCAGTGAAAAACTGTTTTTT
CDR3 protein: CASTPRRGSEKLFF

V gene: TRBV10-3
J gene: TRBJ2-3
clone size: few
D gene: NA
CDR3 DNA: TGTGCCATCAGTGAGGTAGCCGGGTCCGGCACAGATACGCAGTATTTT
CDR3 protein: CAISEVAGSGTDTQYF

V gene: TRBV7-9
J gene: TRBJ1-3
clone size: NA
D gene: TRBD1
CDR3 DNA: TGTGCCAGCAGCTCCCAACCCGGGACAGACTACTCTGGAAACACCATATATTTT
CDR3 protein: CASSSQPGTDYSGNTIYF

V gene: TRBV4-1
J gene: TRBJ2-2
clone size: few
D gene: NA
CDR3 DNA: TGCGCCAGCAGCCAAGAGGAAGAGTACGGGGAGCTGTTTTTT
CDR3 protein: CASSQEEEYGELFF